Below, one T cell receptor (beta chain) is given with its context. As yet, its antigen is unknown. This specimen belongs to a study of identical twins. Notes on the study in general: The abundant beta clonotypes from cord blood had fewer insertions, and memory repertoires had none of this. Findings depended on cross-sectional statistics rather than tracking the same donors.

The length of the CDR3 is 13 residues. Trimming cost V 2 bases and J 13 bases, with 15 bases left between them. Germline V gene data show CDR1 as MGHRA and CDR2 as YSYEKL. A universal primer site was added by template switching, and unique molecular identifiers were carried by the cDNA. TCRdb analysed the 5' RACE reads with MiXCR anew, one entry per CDR3 protein. The sample shows more than 1.5 million distinct CDR3 sequences, more than 30% of them seen only once. Material: cord blood. The rearrangement joins TRBV4-1 to TRBJ2-1; D not resolved. This sequence originates from a newborn girl in good health. Here the CDR3 reads CASSQWQQETQFF. In nucleotides, the CDR3 is TGCGCCAGCAGCCAATGGCAGCAAGAGACCCAGTTCTTC.